The T cell receptor (beta chain) under discussion was sequenced for a study of lymphopenia after photon versus proton radiotherapy. Study-wide results and caveats: Relative stability marked proton patients; photon patients lost diversity and naive cells. Better survival with proton therapy was suggested as possible, not demonstrated. Post-nadir TCR diversity decline inversely tracked overall survival among those who died.

As regards this clone: Its antigen is unidentified.

Clones were read by immunoSEQ multiplex PCR, and TCRdb kept only the in-frame ones, dropping some. The sample consists of roughly 63,000 clones, approximately 88% of them appearing once. The length of the CDR3 is 15 residues. Deletions cut 7 bases from V and 1 base from J, with 13 bases between. CDR1 and CDR2 (germline): SNHLY, FYNNEI. The rearrangement joins TRBV2 to TRBJ1-4; D unclear. The sequence was collected from a man aged 60 to 69 with pancreatic cancer. Sequenced here: peripheral blood, sampled from a patient treated with proton-based radiotherapy. The CDR3 sequence is CASITNRGTNEKLFF. The DNA for the CDR3 is TGTGCCAGCATAACGAACCGGGGAACTAATGAAAAACTGTTTTTT.